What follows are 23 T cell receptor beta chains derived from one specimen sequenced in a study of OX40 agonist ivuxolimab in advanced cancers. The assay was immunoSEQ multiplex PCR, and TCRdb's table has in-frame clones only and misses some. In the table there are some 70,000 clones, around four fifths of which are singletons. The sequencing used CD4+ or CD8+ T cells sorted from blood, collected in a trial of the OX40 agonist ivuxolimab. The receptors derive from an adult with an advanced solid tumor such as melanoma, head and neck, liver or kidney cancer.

The DNA for the CDR3 is TGTGCCAGCAGCTTATCGGGAGTTCGGACAGATACGCAGTATTTT. Amino acids: CASSLSGVRTDTQYF. The gene calls are TRBV7-3 and TRBJ2-3, with a possible D match to TRBD2 (6 bases). The CDR3 is made up of 15 amino acids. V dropped 2 bases and J dropped 3 bases, with 12 bases sitting between them. The germline CDR1 and CDR2 sequences are SGHTA and FQGTGA.

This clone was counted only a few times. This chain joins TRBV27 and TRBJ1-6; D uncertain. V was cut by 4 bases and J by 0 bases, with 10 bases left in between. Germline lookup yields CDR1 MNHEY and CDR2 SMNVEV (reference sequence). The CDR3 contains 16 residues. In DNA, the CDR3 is TGTGCCAGCAGTTCCCCGTTTAGCTCCTATAATTCACCCCTCCACTTT. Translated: CASSSPFSSYNSPLHF.

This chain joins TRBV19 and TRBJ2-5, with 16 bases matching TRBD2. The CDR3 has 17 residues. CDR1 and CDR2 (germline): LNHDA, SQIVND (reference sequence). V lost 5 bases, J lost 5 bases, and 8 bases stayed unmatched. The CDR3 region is CASSDGTSGRAQETQYF. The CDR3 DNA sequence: TGTGCCAGTAGTGACGGGACTAGCGGGAGGGCTCAGGAGACCCAGTACTTC.

The CDR3 here is CSVESAGKGNTIYF. CDR3 coding DNA: TGCAGCGTTGAGTCGGCAGGAAAGGGAAACACCATATATTTT. The genes are TRBV29-1 and TRBJ1-3, with D uncertain. Germline lookup yields CDR1 SQVTM and CDR2 ANQGSEA. V was trimmed by 3 bases and J by 4 bases, leaving 13 bases between them. The CDR3 is made up of 14 amino acids.

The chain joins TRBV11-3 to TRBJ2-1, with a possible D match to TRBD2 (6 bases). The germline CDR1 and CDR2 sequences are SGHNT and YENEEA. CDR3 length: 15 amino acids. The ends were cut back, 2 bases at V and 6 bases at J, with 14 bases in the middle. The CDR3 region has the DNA TGTGCCAGCAGCTTACGCGGGACTGGAGGCAATGAGCAGTTCTTC. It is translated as CASSLRGTGGNEQFF.

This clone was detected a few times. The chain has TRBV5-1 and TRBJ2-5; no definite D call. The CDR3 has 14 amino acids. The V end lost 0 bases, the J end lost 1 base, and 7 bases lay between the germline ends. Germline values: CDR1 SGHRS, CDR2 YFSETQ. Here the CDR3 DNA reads TGCGCCAGCAGCTTGGCTCAGAGCCAAGAGACCCAGTACTTC. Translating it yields CASSLAQSQETQYF.

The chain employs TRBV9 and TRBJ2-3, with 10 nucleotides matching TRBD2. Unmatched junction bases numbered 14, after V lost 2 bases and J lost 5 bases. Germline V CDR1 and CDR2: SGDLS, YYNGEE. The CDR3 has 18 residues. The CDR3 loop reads CASSVRDRSGGEKDTQYF. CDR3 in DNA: TGTGCCAGCAGCGTCAGAGATAGGAGCGGGGGGGAAAAAGATACGCAGTATTTT.

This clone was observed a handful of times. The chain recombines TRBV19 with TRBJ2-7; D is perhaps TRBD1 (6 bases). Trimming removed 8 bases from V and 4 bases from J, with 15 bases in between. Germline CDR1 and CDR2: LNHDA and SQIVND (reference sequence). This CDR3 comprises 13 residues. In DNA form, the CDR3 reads TGTGCCAGTGCACCGGGACACCAATACGAGCAGTACGTC. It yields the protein CASAPGHQYEQYV.

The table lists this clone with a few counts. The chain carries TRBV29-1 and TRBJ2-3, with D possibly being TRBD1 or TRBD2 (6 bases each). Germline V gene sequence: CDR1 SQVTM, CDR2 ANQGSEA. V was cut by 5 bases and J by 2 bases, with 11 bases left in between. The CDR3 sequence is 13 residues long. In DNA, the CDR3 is TGCAGCGTTAGGGGGACTTACACAGATACGCAGTATTTT. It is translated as CSVRGTYTDTQYF.

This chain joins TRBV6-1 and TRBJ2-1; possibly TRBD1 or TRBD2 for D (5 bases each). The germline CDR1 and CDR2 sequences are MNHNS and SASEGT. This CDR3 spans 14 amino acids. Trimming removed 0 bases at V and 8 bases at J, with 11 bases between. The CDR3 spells CASSEAHWDHEQFF. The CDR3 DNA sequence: TGTGCCAGCAGTGAAGCGCACTGGGACCATGAGCAGTTCTTC.

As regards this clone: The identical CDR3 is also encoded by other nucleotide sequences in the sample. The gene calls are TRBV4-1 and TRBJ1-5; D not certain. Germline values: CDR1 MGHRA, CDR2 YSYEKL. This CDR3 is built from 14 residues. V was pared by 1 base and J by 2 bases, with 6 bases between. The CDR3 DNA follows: TGCGCCAGCAGCCAAGGACAAGGCAATCAGCCCCAGCATTTT. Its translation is CASSQGQGNQPQHF.

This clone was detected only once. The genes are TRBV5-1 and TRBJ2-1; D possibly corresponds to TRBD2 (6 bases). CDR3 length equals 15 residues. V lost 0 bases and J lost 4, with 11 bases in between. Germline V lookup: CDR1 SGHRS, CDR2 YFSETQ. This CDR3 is CASSLGGGLYNEQFF. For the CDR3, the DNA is TGCGCCAGCAGCTTGGGTGGGGGACTGTACAATGAGCAGTTCTTC.

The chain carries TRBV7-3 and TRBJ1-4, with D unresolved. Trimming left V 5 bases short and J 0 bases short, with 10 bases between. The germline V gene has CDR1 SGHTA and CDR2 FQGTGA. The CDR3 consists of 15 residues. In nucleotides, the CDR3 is TGTGCCAGCAGCCCTGGGGTGGCAACTAATGAAAAACTGTTTTTT. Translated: CASSPGVATNEKLFF. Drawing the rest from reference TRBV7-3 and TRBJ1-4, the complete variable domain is GAGVSQTPSNKVTEKGKYVELRCDPISGHTALYWYRQSLGQGPEFLIYFQGTGAADDSGLPNDRFFAVRPEGSVSTLKIQRTERGDSAVYLCASSPGVATNEKLFFGSGTQLSVL.

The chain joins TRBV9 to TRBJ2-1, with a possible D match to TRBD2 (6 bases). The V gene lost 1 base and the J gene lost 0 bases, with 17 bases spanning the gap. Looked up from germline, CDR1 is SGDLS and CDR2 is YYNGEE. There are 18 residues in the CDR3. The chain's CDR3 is CASSVTGDPTSSYNEQFF. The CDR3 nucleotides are TGTGCCAGCAGCGTAACGGGAGACCCCACGAGCTCCTACAATGAGCAGTTCTTC.

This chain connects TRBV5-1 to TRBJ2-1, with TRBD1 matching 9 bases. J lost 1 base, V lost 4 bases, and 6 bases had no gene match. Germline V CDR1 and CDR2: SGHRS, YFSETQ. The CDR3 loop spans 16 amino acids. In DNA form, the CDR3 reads TGCGCCAGCAGCCCTCCGACAGGGGGTTCCTACAATGAGCAGTTCTTC. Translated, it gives CASSPPTGGSYNEQFF. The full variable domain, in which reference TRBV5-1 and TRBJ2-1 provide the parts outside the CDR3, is KAGVTQTPRYLIKTRGQQVTLSCSPISGHRSVSWYQQTPGQGLQFLFEYFSETQRNKGNFPGRFSGRQFSNSRSEMNVSTLELGDSALYLCASSPPTGGSYNEQFFGPGTRLTVL.

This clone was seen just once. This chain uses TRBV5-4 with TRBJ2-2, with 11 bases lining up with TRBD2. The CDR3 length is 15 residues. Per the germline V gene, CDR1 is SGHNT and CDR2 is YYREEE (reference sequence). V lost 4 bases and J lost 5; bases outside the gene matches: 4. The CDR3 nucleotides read TGTGCCAGCAGCCCCGGGACTAGCGGTACCGGGGAGCTGTTTTTT. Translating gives CASSPGTSGTGELFF.

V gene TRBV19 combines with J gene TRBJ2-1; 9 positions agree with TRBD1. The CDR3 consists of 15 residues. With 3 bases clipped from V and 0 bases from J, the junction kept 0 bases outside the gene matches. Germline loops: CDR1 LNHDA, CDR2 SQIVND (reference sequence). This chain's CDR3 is CASSMTGGSYNEQFF. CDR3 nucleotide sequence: TGTGCCAGTAGTATGACAGGGGGCTCCTACAATGAGCAGTTCTTC.

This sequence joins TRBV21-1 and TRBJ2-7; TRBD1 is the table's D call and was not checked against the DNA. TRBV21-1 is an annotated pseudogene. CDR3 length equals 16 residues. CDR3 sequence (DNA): TGTGCCAGCAGCAAGAGGGACAGCCACTACTCCTACGAGCAGTACGTC. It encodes CASSKRDSHYSYEQYV.

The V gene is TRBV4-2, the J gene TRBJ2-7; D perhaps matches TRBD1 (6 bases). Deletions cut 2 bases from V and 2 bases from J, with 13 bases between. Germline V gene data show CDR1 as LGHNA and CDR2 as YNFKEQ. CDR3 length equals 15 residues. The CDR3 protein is CASSQIKDSTYEQYF. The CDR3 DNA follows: TGTGCCAGCAGCCAAATAAAGGACAGCACCTACGAGCAGTACTTC.

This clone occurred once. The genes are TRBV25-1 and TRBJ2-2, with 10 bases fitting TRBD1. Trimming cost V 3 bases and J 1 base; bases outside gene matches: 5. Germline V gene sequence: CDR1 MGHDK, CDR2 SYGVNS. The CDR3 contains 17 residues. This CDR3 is CASSERTGGQNTGELFF. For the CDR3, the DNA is TGTGCCAGCAGTGAGAGGACAGGGGGGCAGAACACCGGGGAGCTGTTTTTT.

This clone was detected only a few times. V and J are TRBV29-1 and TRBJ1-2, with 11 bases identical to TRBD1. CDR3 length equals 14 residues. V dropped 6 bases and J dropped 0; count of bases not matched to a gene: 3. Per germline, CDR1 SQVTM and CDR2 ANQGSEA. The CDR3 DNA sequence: TGCAGCGTGGAGGGACAGGGGGCTAACTATGGCTACACCTTC. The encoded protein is CSVEGQGANYGYTF.

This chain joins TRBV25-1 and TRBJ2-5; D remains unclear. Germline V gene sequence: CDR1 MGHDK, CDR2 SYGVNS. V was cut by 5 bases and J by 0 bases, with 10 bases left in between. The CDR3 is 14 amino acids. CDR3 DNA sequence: TGTGCCAGCAGTCTACACAAGAACCAAGAGACCCAGTACTTC. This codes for CASSLHKNQETQYF.

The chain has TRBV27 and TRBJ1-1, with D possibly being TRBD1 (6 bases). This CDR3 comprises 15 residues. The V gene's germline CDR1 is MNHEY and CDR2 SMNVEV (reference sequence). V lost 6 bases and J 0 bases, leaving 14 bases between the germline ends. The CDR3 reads CASRDSLGLNTEAFF. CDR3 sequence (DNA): TGTGCCAGCAGGGACAGTTTGGGACTGAACACTGAAGCTTTCTTT.